This T cell receptor beta chain was recorded in a study of post-analysis software for immune sequencing data. Findings of the study overall: TRBV5-6, TRBV5-1 and TRBV20-1 were among about 5 TRBV segments more frequent in patients than controls.

Comment on this clonotype: As yet, its antigen is unknown. At one of its ends the junction is not consistent with the germline gene, which may arise from a read error.

TCR beta libraries were prepared from cDNA with unique molecular identifiers. TCRdb redid the calling of the PCR reads with MiXCR, one entry per CDR3 protein. Among about 540,000 distinct CDR3 sequences listed, 34% were seen once. The CDR3 has 14 amino acids. The chain carries TRBV12-3 or TRBV12-4 and TRBJ2-7; D perhaps matches TRBD1 (6 bases). This clonotype originated in a girl under 18 with multiple sclerosis. Sequenced sample: blood. In DNA form, the CDR3 reads TGTGCCAGCAGTTTGGGCAGGGGATTGTACGGGCAGTACTTC. It codes for CASSLGRGLYGQYF.